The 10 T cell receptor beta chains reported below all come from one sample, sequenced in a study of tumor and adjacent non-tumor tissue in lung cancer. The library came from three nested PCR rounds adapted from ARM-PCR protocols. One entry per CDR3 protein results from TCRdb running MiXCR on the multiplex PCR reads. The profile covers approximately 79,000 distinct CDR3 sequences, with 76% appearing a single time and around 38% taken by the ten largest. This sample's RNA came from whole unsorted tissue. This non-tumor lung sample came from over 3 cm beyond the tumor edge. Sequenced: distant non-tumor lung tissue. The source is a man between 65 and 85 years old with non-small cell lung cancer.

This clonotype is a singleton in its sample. CDR3 coding DNA: TGCGCCAGCAGCCAAGATCGGACTCCCGGAACTCCCGAGCAGTACTTC. Translating it yields CASSQDRTPGTPEQYF. The gene calls are TRBV4-1 and TRBJ2-7, with a possible D match to TRBD2 (5 bases). With 0 bases removed from V and 6 bases from J, the gap between germline ends came to 18 bases. The CDR3 covers 16 residues. Germline CDR1 is MGHRA and CDR2 is YSYEKL.

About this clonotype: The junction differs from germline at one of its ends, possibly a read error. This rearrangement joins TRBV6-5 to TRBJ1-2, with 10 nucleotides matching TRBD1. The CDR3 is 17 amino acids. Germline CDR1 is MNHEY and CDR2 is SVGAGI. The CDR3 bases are TGTGCCAGCAGTTACTCAATTACCGGACAGGGGGAATATGGTTACACCTTC. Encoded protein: CASSYSITGQGEYGYTF.

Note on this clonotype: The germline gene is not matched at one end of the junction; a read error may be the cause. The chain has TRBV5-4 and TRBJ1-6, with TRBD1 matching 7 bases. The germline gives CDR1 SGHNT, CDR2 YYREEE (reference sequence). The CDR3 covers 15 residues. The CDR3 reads CANSRTGDHNSPLNF. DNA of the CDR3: TGTGCCAACAGCCGAACAGGGGATCATAATTCACCCCTCAACTTT.

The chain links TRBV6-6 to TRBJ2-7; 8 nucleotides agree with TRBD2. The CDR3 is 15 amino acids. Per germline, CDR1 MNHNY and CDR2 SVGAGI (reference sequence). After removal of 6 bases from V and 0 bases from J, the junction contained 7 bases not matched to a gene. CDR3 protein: CASRGSGNRSYEQYF. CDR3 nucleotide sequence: TGTGCCAGCAGGGGTAGCGGGAACCGCTCCTACGAGCAGTACTTC.

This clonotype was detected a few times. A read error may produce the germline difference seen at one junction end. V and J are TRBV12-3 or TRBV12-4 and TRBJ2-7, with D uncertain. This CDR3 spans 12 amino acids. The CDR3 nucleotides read TGTGTCAGCAGTTTTTTCAGACGGGAGCAGTACTTC. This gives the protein CVSSFFRREQYF.

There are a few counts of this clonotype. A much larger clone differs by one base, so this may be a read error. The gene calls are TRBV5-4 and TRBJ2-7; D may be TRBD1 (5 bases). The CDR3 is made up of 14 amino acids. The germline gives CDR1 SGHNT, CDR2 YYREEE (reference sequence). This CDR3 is CARSSNRNSYEQYF. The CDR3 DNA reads TGTGCCAGGAGCTCAAACAGGAACTCCTACGAGCAGTACTTC.

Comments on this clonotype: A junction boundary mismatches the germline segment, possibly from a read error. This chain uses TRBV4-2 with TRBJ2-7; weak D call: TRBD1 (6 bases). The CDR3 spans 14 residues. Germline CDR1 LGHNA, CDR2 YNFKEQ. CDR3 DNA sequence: TGTGCCGGCAGCCAAGATACAGGGATCAACGAGCAGTACTTC. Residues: CAGSQDTGINEQYF.

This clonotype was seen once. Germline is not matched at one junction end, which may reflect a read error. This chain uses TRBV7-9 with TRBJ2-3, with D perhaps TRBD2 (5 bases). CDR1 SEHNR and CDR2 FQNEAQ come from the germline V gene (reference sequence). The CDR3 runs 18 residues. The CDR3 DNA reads TGTGCCATCAGCTCCCTGAGTGGACGGGGTTATCCCACAGATACGCAGTATTTT. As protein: CAISSLSGRGYPTDTQYF. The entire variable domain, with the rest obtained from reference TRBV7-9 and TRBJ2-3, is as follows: DTGVSQNPRHKITKRGQNVTFRCDPISEHNRLYWYRQTLGQGPEFLTYFQNEAQLEKSRLLSDRFSAERPKGSFSTLEIQRTEQGDSAMYLCAISSLSGRGYPTDTQYFGPGTRLTVL.

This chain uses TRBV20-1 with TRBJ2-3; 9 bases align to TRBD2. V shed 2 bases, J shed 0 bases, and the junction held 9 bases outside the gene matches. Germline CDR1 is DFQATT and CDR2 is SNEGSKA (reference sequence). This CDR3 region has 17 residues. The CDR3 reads CSARRLAGHYSTDTQYF. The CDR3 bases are TGCAGTGCTAGAAGGCTAGCGGGACACTATAGCACAGATACGCAGTATTTT.

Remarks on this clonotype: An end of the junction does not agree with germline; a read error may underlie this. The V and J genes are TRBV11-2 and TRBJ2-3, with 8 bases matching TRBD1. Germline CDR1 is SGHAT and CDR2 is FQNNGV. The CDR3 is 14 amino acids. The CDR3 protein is CASIRQGYTDTQYF. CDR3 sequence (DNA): TGTGCTAGCATCCGACAGGGGTACACAGATACGCAGTATTTT.